This T cell receptor beta chain derives from a study of blood T cell repertoires in COVID-19. Looking at the study overall: Samples representing acute and convalescent COVID-19 were sourced from the United States, Italy and Spain.

The CDR3 is 14 amino acids. V shed 6 bases, J shed 8 bases, and the junction held 7 bases outside the gene matches. Germline CDR1 MNHEY, CDR2 SVGEGT. Under the authors' procedure: Nucleated cell number was recorded as an estimate derived from reference gene primer amplification. The protocol was immunoSEQ multiplex PCR, while the TCRdb copy is restricted to in-frame clones and leaves out a portion. V, J and clone size are those of that table, while D and trimming were read from the DNA. The sample lists some 80,000 clones; more than 70% were seen once. The chain employs TRBV6-2 or TRBV6-3 and TRBJ2-1, with TRBD2 identical over 10 bases. The sequence came from a human donor in a cohort sampled during active COVID-19. Material for sequencing was peripheral blood. In DNA form, the CDR3 reads TGTGCCAGCAGCCAACCTAGCGGGAGTTATGAGCAGTTCTTC. Encoded protein: CASSQPSGSYEQFF.